These 12 T cell receptor beta chains came from one sample sequenced in a study of blood T cell repertoires in COVID-19. The assay was immunoSEQ multiplex PCR, and TCRdb's table has in-frame clones only and misses some. The data contain 220,000 or so clones, just under 85% of them singletons. The sample taken for sequencing was PBMCs or T cells enriched from blood (not recorded which). Receptors were obtained from a woman aged 35 to 49 with acute COVID-19.

This rearrangement joins TRBV7-3 to TRBJ2-2; 8 bases align to TRBD2. The germline V gene encodes CDR1 SGHTA and CDR2 FQGTGA. V trimming: 5 bases; J trimming: 8 bases; junction bases outside the gene matches: 7. This CDR3 comprises 14 residues. The CDR3 nucleotides read TGTGCCAGCAGCCCAGCGGGAGTATCAGGGGAGCTGTTTTTT. Translating gives CASSPAGVSGELFF.

This clone was seen only once. This chain joins TRBV29-1 and TRBJ2-1; TRBD2 matches at 8 bases. Trimming cost V 7 bases and J 1 base; bases outside gene matches: 3. The CDR3 sequence is 13 residues long. CDR1 SQVTM and CDR2 ANQGSEA come from the germline V gene. The CDR3 nucleotides read TGCAGCGCGGGACTAGGATCCTACAATGAGCAGTTCTTC. Translated, it gives CSAGLGSYNEQFF.

This rearrangement joins TRBV18 to TRBJ2-7, with 10 nucleotides matching TRBD1. This CDR3 is built from 15 residues. The ends lost 5 bases at V and 3 bases at J; junction bases unmatched: 7. Germline V gene data show CDR1 as KGHSH and CDR2 as LQKENI. The CDR3 spells CASSTGTGAFYEQYF. The CDR3 DNA reads as TGTGCCAGCTCAACCGGGACAGGGGCATTCTACGAGCAGTACTTC. The full variable domain, completed using reference TRBV18 and TRBJ2-7, is NAGVMQNPRHLVRRRGQEARLRCSPMKGHSHVYWYRQLPEEGLKFMVYLQKENIIDESGMPKERFSAEFPKEGPSILRIQQVVRGDSAAYFCASSTGTGAFYEQYFGPGTRLTVT.

The genes are TRBV11-2 and TRBJ1-2; unclear D gene. CDR1 and CDR2 from the germline V gene are SGHAT and FQNNGV. The CDR3 runs to 13 residues. V gave up 3 bases and J gave up 2 bases, with 7 bases separating them. As DNA, the CDR3 is TGTGCCAGCAGCTTCACCGCGAACTATGGCTACACCTTC. Amino acid sequence: CASSFTANYGYTF.

The V gene is TRBV29-1, the J gene TRBJ1-2; 7 bases match TRBD1. Germline lookup yields CDR1 SQVTM and CDR2 ANQGSEA. V was pared by 7 bases and J by 5 bases, with 10 bases of the junction left unmatched. The CDR3 covers 13 residues. This CDR3 is CSAVTGTVYGYTF. The CDR3 nucleotides are TGCAGCGCCGTAACCGGGACAGTTTATGGCTACACCTTC.

This rearrangement joins TRBV19 to TRBJ1-1; possible D gene TRBD1, 5 bases. The CDR3 is 14 amino acids. V lost 9 bases, J lost 0 bases, and 14 bases lay in between. Germline CDR1 reads LNHDA; CDR2 reads SQIVND (reference sequence). The CDR3 is CASQGGAVNTEAFF. The DNA of the CDR3 is TGTGCCAGCCAGGGAGGCGCGGTGAACACTGAAGCTTTCTTT.

The chain is built from TRBV7-3 and TRBJ2-3; D is perhaps TRBD2 (6 bases). The CDR3 spans 12 residues. Germline assignment: CDR1 SGHTA and CDR2 FQGTGA. Trimming removed 5 bases from V and 6 bases from J, with 9 bases in between. CDR3 nucleotide sequence: TGTGCCAGCAGCGCGGGGAGGGATACGCAGTATTTT. Protein sequence: CASSAGRDTQYF.

The chain joins TRBV5-1 to TRBJ2-2; D perhaps matches TRBD1 (6 bases). The CDR3 length is 17 residues. Trimming took 4 bases from V and 0 from J, leaving 16 bases between them. The germline gives CDR1 SGHRS, CDR2 YFSETQ. The CDR3 is CASSPGHSAANTGELFF. CDR3 nucleotide sequence: TGCGCCAGCAGCCCGGGACATTCGGCCGCGAACACCGGGGAGCTGTTTTTT.

This clone was recorded a few times. Within the sample, other DNA sequences also encode this same CDR3. This chain connects TRBV9 to TRBJ2-1; 13 bases agree with TRBD2. Germline V lookup: CDR1 SGDLS, CDR2 YYNGEE. The CDR3 spans 16 residues. V lost 4 bases, J lost 4 bases, and 5 bases stayed unmatched. The CDR3 region is CASSPRLAGGYNEQFF. The CDR3 DNA sequence: TGTGCCAGCAGCCCCCGACTAGCGGGGGGTTACAATGAGCAGTTCTTC.

J is TRBJ1-1 and V is TRBV30, with D tentatively TRBD1 (5 bases). With 1 base removed from V and 0 bases from J, the gap between germline ends came to 12 bases. There are 15 residues in the CDR3. Germline V gene data show CDR1 as GTSNPN and CDR2 as SVGIG (reference sequence). The CDR3 nucleotides read TGTGCCTGGAGTGGTCTCCAGGGAATGAACACTGAAGCTTTCTTT. Translating gives CAWSGLQGMNTEAFF.

For this clone: It may be a read error: a sequence one base away is much more abundant. The V gene is TRBV14, the J gene TRBJ2-3; D uncertain. Germline CDR1 and CDR2: SGHDN and FVKESK. The germline V and J ends were trimmed by 0 bases and 5 bases, with 6 bases remaining between them. The CDR3 sequence is 13 residues long. The CDR3 region has the DNA TGTGCCAGCAGCCAAGATCTCGTAGATACGCAGTATTTT. Its protein product is CASSQDLVDTQYF.

This chain links TRBV11-1 with TRBJ1-1; maybe TRBD1 (6 bases). CDR1 and CDR2 (germline): SGHAT, FQDESV (reference sequence). The CDR3 is made up of 16 amino acids. The V and J ends lost 1 base and 0 bases respectively, with 12 bases between them. CDR3 DNA sequence: TGTGCCAGCAGCTTAGGACAGGCAGACCTGAACACTGAAGCTTTCTTT. Translation: CASSLGQADLNTEAFF.